These T cell receptor beta chains were read from a single sample in a study of vaccination effects on CD4 cells after COVID-19. Repertoires were generated with immunoSEQ multiplex PCR, while TCRdb's copy carries only in-frame clones and drops some. Among 35,000 to 40,000 clones listed, approximately 75% were seen once. Antigen specificity for these receptors is unknown. The source material was CD4+ T cells from PBMCs cultured without peptide, sampled before COVID-19 vaccination. These receptor sequences come from a human donor who received a COVID-19 vaccine. Both conserved end residues are part of each CDR3. Each record gives: clone size, D gene, J gene, V gene, CDR3 DNA, CDR3 protein. The D gene is left open where the match is weak. Clone size is not always given. Where it is, it says once, few, many or a class for expanded clones.

clone size: NA; D gene: NA; J gene: TRBJ2-3; V gene: TRBV2; CDR3 DNA: TGTGCCAGCAGTGAGGTGCAGCGGGCGCACTATTTT; CDR3 protein: CASSEVQRAHYF
clone size: NA; D gene: TRBD1; J gene: TRBJ1-2; V gene: TRBV4-1; CDR3 DNA: TGCGCCAGCAGCCAAGGCAGACAGGGGGCTCTTTTAACCTTC; CDR3 protein: CASSQGRQGALLTF
clone size: once; D gene: NA; J gene: TRBJ2-5; V gene: TRBV5-1; CDR3 DNA: TGCGCCAGCAGCTTGGTCCCTAGGAGAGGCGAGACCCAGTACTTC; CDR3 protein: CASSLVPRRGETQYF
clone size: NA; D gene: TRBD2; J gene: TRBJ2-1; V gene: TRBV5-1; CDR3 DNA: TGCGCCAGCAGCCCACTAGCGGGAGGGCCCGATGAGCAGTTCTTC; CDR3 protein: CASSPLAGGPDEQFF
clone size: NA; D gene: TRBD2; J gene: TRBJ2-5; V gene: TRBV2; CDR3 DNA: TGTGCCAGCAGTGCTAGCGGGCAAGAGACCCAGTACTTC; CDR3 protein: CASSASGQETQYF
clone size: NA; D gene: NA; J gene: TRBJ1-1; V gene: TRBV2; CDR3 DNA: TGTGCCAGCAGTGGTCCCGGGCACACTGAAGCTTTCTTT; CDR3 protein: CASSGPGHTEAFF
clone size: NA; D gene: NA; J gene: TRBJ1-3; V gene: TRBV28; CDR3 DNA: TGTGCCAGCAGGCCTCGCGGTGAACTATCTGGAAACACCATATATTTT; CDR3 protein: CASRPRGELSGNTIYF
clone size: NA; D gene: NA; J gene: TRBJ1-1; V gene: TRBV10-3; CDR3 DNA: TGTGCCACTAGAGAGGACACTGAAGCTTTCTTT; CDR3 protein: CATREDTEAFF
clone size: NA; D gene: TRBD1; J gene: TRBJ2-3; V gene: TRBV14; CDR3 DNA: TGTGCCAGCAGCCAGGCCTGGGACAGGGACCTCACAGATACGCAGTATTTT; CDR3 protein: CASSQAWDRDLTDTQYF
clone size: NA; D gene: NA; J gene: TRBJ1-1; V gene: TRBV5-6; CDR3 DNA: TGTGCCAGCAGCCGACAGGCAGGGATCACTGAAGCTTTCTTT; CDR3 protein: CASSRQAGITEAFF